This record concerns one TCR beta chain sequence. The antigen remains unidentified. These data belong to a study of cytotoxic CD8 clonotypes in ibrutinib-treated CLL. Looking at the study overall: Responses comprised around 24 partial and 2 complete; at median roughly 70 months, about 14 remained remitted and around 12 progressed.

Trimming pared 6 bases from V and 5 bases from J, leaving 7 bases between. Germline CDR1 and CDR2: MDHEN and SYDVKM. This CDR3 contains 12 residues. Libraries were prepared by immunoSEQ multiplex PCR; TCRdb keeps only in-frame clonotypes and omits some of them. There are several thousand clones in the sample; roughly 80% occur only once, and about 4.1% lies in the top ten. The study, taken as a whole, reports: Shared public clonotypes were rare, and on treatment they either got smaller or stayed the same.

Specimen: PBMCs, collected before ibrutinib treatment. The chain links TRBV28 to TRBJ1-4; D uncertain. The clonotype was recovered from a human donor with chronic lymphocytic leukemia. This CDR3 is CASSPPNEKLFF. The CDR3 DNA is TGTGCCAGCAGCCCCCCAAATGAAAAACTGTTTTTT.